Listed here are 22 T cell receptor beta chains from one sample, sequenced in a study of control samples from healthy donors and cancer patients. Assay: immunoSEQ multiplex PCR; the TCRdb copy retains only in-frame clones and omits some. The sample includes about 80,000 clones, 89% of them seen just once. The sequenced sample was blood. The receptors were gathered from a man aged 50 to 59 in good health.

The chain employs TRBV2 and TRBJ2-7; D is ambiguous. This CDR3 is built from 12 residues. CDR1 is SNHLY, CDR2 FYNNEI, per germline. The ends were cut back, 6 bases at V and 2 bases at J, with 8 bases in the middle. The CDR3 DNA reads as TGTGCCAGCAGACCCAATACCTACGAGCAGTACTTC. Translated: CASRPNTYEQYF.

The rearrangement links TRBV5-1 to TRBJ1-3; D might be TRBD1 (6 bases). Looked up from germline, CDR1 is SGHRS and CDR2 is YFSETQ. Trimming removed 3 bases at V and 0 bases at J, with 10 bases between. The CDR3 has 15 residues. CDR3 sequence: CASSSGTISGNTIYF. The CDR3 coding sequence is TGCGCCAGCAGCTCCGGGACAATCTCTGGAAACACCATATATTTT.

Concerning this clone itself: This sample includes further DNA sequences coding for the same CDR3. The chain is built from TRBV7-3 and TRBJ2-1, with D perhaps TRBD2 (6 bases). This CDR3 spans 13 amino acids. V lost 5 bases, J lost 6 bases, and 11 bases lay in between. The germline gives CDR1 SGHTA, CDR2 FQGTGA. CDR3 in amino acids: CASSLTSRNEQFF. CDR3 nucleotide sequence: TGTGCCAGCAGCCTGACTAGTCGCAATGAGCAGTTCTTC.

The V and J genes are TRBV27 and TRBJ2-5; 8 positions match TRBD1. The germline V gene encodes CDR1 MNHEY and CDR2 SMNVEV (reference sequence). The CDR3 loop spans 15 amino acids. The V gene end was trimmed by 4 bases and the J gene end by 2 bases; junction bases not matched to a gene: 6. The CDR3 DNA reads as TGTGCCAGCAGTTCCCGGGACAGGCGTCAAGAGACCCAGTACTTC. It encodes CASSSRDRRQETQYF.

This sequence joins TRBV28 and TRBJ1-5, with 7 bases fitting TRBD1. Germline lookup yields CDR1 MDHEN and CDR2 SYDVKM. Trimming removed 6 bases from V and 13 bases from J; junction bases left unmatched: 9. This CDR3 contains 12 residues. CDR3 DNA: TGTGCCAGCAGGCCAGCGAACAGGGGACAGCATTTT. Translation gives CASRPANRGQHF.

The genes are TRBV5-1 and TRBJ2-3; D unclear. V was trimmed by 0 bases and J by 5 bases, leaving 7 bases between them. The CDR3 totals 13 residues. Germline CDR1 is SGHRS and CDR2 is YFSETQ. CDR3: CASSLGLGDTQYF. The DNA for the CDR3 is TGCGCCAGCAGCTTGGGTCTGGGAGATACGCAGTATTTT. Filled out from reference TRBV5-1 and TRBJ2-3, the complete variable domain reads KAGVTQTPRYLIKTRGQQVTLSCSPISGHRSVSWYQQTPGQGLQFLFEYFSETQRNKGNFPGRFSGRQFSNSRSEMNVSTLELGDSALYLCASSLGLGDTQYFGPGTRLTVL.

Here the CDR3 reads CASSSGQPPYEQYF. In DNA form, the CDR3 reads TGTGCCAGCAGCTCGGGACAGCCTCCTTACGAGCAGTACTTC. The rearrangement links TRBV7-9 to TRBJ2-7; the match to TRBD1 covers 7 bases. CDR3 length: 14 amino acids. CDR1 SEHNR and CDR2 FQNEAQ come from the germline V gene (reference sequence). V lost 4 bases and J lost 4; bases outside the gene matches: 7.

J is TRBJ1-1 and V is TRBV6-6; possible D gene TRBD1, 6 bases. CDR3 size: 15 residues. V was cut by 7 bases and J by 0 bases, with 15 bases left in between. CDR1 is MNHNY, CDR2 SVGAGI, per germline (reference sequence). CDR3 region: CASIGGQNMNTEAFF. For the CDR3, the DNA is TGTGCCAGCATTGGAGGACAGAACATGAACACTGAAGCTTTCTTT.

The chain links TRBV9 to TRBJ2-3; 10 bases are shared with TRBD2. The CDR3 spans 15 residues. Trimming at V came to 2 bases and at J to 3 bases, leaving 3 bases not matched to a gene. In germline, CDR1 is SGDLS, CDR2 YYNGEE. The CDR3 region is CASSVSGGATDTQYF. The DNA for the CDR3 is TGTGCCAGCAGCGTCAGCGGGGGGGCTACAGATACGCAGTATTTT.

The rearrangement joins TRBV6-5 to TRBJ2-3; 9 bases line up with TRBD1. This CDR3 spans 15 amino acids. The ends lost 7 bases at V and 11 bases at J; junction bases unmatched: 16. Germline lookup yields CDR1 MNHEY and CDR2 SVGAGI. The CDR3 region has the DNA TGTGCCAGCACCGCCCCCGGGACAGGGTTGGGATTGCAGTATTTT. It yields the protein CASTAPGTGLGLQYF.

On this clone: One end of the junction does not line up with germline, which may come from a read error. The rearrangement links TRBV5-5 to TRBJ1-1; D is uncertain. Per germline, CDR1 SGHKS and CDR2 YYEKEE (reference sequence). The CDR3 has 13 residues. The CDR3 bases are TGTGCCAGCAGCCCCGAGGTAAGGACCCCGCTCGTCTTT. The encoded protein is CASSPEVRTPLVF.

V and J are TRBV5-5 and TRBJ2-5, with D unclear. The V gene's germline CDR1 is SGHKS and CDR2 YYEKEE (reference sequence). Trimming removed 3 bases from V and 1 base from J, with 4 bases in between. The CDR3 is 12 amino acids. As DNA, the CDR3 is TGTGCCAGCAGCTCGACCCAAGAGACCCAGTACTTC. It translates to CASSSTQETQYF.

V and J are TRBV27 and TRBJ2-3, with D perhaps assigned TRBD1 or TRBD2 (6 bases each). The CDR3 totals 14 residues. CDR1 MNHEY and CDR2 SMNVEV come from the germline V gene (reference sequence). The V and J ends lost 4 bases and 3 bases respectively, with 11 bases between them. This CDR3 is CASSWGASTDTQYF. CDR3 nucleotides: TGTGCCAGCAGTTGGGGGGCCTCGACAGATACGCAGTATTTT.

The sample holds a few counts of this clone. J is TRBJ2-7 and V is TRBV7-6; D may be TRBD2 (6 bases). V lost 5 bases and J 5 bases, leaving 16 bases between the germline ends. This CDR3 comprises 14 residues. Germline V lookup: CDR1 SGHVS, CDR2 FNYEAQ. The CDR3 loop reads CASSEGLSRDEQYF. The CDR3 DNA reads as TGTGCCAGCAGCGAGGGACTGTCCAGGGACGAGCAGTACTTC.

The chain combines TRBV29-1 with TRBJ2-3, with TRBD2 matching 10 bases. Trimming took 6 bases from V and 5 from J; bases not matched to a gene: 14. Germline-derived CDR1 and CDR2 are SQVTM and ANQGSEA. The CDR3 runs 16 residues. CDR3 residues: CSVNEWTSGSRDTQYF. DNA for the CDR3: TGCAGCGTCAATGAATGGACTAGCGGCTCCAGAGATACGCAGTATTTT.

This clone was picked up one time. This chain links TRBV24-1 with TRBJ1-2; tentative D call: TRBD1 (6 bases). Looked up from germline, CDR1 is KGHDR and CDR2 is SFDVKD. The CDR3 is 14 amino acids. Trimming cost V 5 bases and J 1 base, with 10 bases left between them. CDR3 amino acids: CATSAPGVNYGYTF. In DNA, the CDR3 is TGTGCCACCAGTGCCCCAGGGGTTAACTATGGCTACACCTTC.

V gene TRBV18 combines with J gene TRBJ1-3; D unclear. Germline CDR1 and CDR2: KGHSH and LQKENI. The V gene lost 1 base and the J gene lost 2 bases, with 12 bases spanning the gap. This CDR3 is 16 amino acids long. CDR3 coding DNA: TGTGCCAGCTCACCACTTGGCACAGAGGCTGGAAACACCATATATTTT. Translated, it gives CASSPLGTEAGNTIYF. The variable domain in full, with the rest retrieved from reference TRBV18 and TRBJ1-3, is NAGVMQNPRHLVRRRGQEARLRCSPMKGHSHVYWYRQLPEEGLKFMVYLQKENIIDESGMPKERFSAEFPKEGPSILRIQQVVRGDSAAYFCASSPLGTEAGNTIYFGEGSWLTVV.

This rearrangement joins TRBV30 to TRBJ1-6; 9 bases align to TRBD1. Germline lookup yields CDR1 GTSNPN and CDR2 SVGIG (reference sequence). Losses at the gene ends were 4 bases for V and 9 bases for J; bases not matched to a gene: 10. The CDR3 covers 15 residues. This chain's CDR3 is CAWNTGQGLSSPLHF. The CDR3 bases are TGTGCCTGGAACACCGGACAGGGGCTGAGTTCACCCCTCCACTTT.

The chain joins TRBV30 to TRBJ2-3, with TRBD2 as a possible D gene (6 bases). V was clipped by 0 bases and J by 3 bases, with 13 bases between them. The CDR3 contains 15 residues. Germline V lookup: CDR1 GTSNPN, CDR2 SVGIG (reference sequence). The CDR3 reads CAWSVPVEGTDTQYF. Here the CDR3 DNA reads TGTGCCTGGAGTGTACCCGTGGAGGGGACAGATACGCAGTATTTT.

The rearrangement links TRBV24-1 to TRBJ2-5; possible D gene TRBD2, 5 bases. Trimming took 1 base from V and 5 from J, leaving 13 bases between them. This CDR3 is built from 15 residues. Germline lookup yields CDR1 KGHDR and CDR2 SFDVKD. The CDR3 DNA follows: TGTGCCACCAGTGATTTTAATTCCGGGGATGAGACCCAGTACTTC. Protein product: CATSDFNSGDETQYF.

The V and J genes are TRBV10-3 and TRBJ1-5, with D perhaps TRBD1 (6 bases). The germline V and J ends were trimmed by 2 bases and 7 bases, with 15 bases remaining between them. The CDR3 consists of 15 residues. The germline CDR1 and CDR2 sequences are ENHRY and SYGVKD. CDR3 region: CAISEAGGGGQPQHF. CDR3 bases: TGTGCCATCAGTGAGGCGGGAGGGGGGGGCCAGCCCCAGCATTTT.

V is TRBV5-4 and J is TRBJ2-3, with 10 bases lining up with TRBD1. V lost 5 bases to trimming and J lost 3 bases; unmatched junction nucleotides: 9. CDR3 length: 16 residues. Germline V gives CDR1 SGHNT, CDR2 YYREEE (reference sequence). The CDR3 nucleotides read TGTGCCAGCAGTTCCCGGACAGGGGGATTGACAGATACGCAGTATTTT. Amino acids: CASSSRTGGLTDTQYF.